This T cell receptor beta chain originates from a study of CD8 T cells in Susac syndrome. Reverse transcription of 0.5 to 1 ug RNA was carried out with random hexamers. Each CDR3 protein gets one entry after TCRdb re-called the immunoSEQ multiplex PCR reads with MiXCR. The table includes a few hundred thousand distinct CDR3 sequences, 92% detected once. Germline trimming cut 0 bases from V and 2 bases from J; bases unmatched to any gene: 7. The CDR3 length is 16 residues. Germline CDR1 and CDR2: SEHNR and FQNEAQ (reference sequence). This chain links TRBV7-9 with TRBJ2-7; TRBD1 aligns across 7 bases. The sample comprised CD8+ T cells from PBMCs. The source is a human donor with multiple sclerosis. CDR3 protein: CASSLATGASTYEQYF. In DNA form, the CDR3 reads TGTGCCAGCAGCTTAGCAACAGGGGCCTCCACCTACGAGCAGTACTTC.